What follows is one T cell receptor (beta chain) and its context. Its target is not known. Between the trimmed V and J ends, which lost 0 bases and 5 bases, there was a span of 11 bases. Germline V lookup: CDR1 SEHNR, CDR2 FQNEAQ (reference sequence). The CDR3 spans 15 residues. Alongside a J-beta primer mix, a sample-barcoded 5' primer served in a second PCR lasting roughly 7 to 11 cycles. TCRdb used MiXCR to reprocess the 5' RACE reads, holding one entry per CDR3 protein. The sample contains about 1.6 million distinct CDR3 sequences, 30% to 40% of which appear only once. This sample is drawn from a study of blood T cells in healthy people across ages. Study findings and constraints: Diversity figures based on one million T cells were deemed too low.

The chain couples TRBV7-9 to TRBJ1-5, with D perhaps TRBD1 (5 bases). This receptor was taken from a woman aged 25 to 39 in good health. The sample consisted of blood. In DNA, the CDR3 is TGTGCCAGCAGCTTAGCAATACCCAGGGATCAGCCCCAGCATTTT. It is translated as CASSLAIPRDQPQHF.